The rows below give T cell receptor beta chains drawn from one sample of a study of T cell repertoires in cytomegalovirus infection. TCRdb re-called the reads through MiXCR, storing one row per CDR3 protein. Here the sample spans about 570,000 distinct CDR3 sequences, approximately 40% being singletons. Antigens of these TCRs are unknown. The specimen was cultured PBMCs, collected from culture after CMV antigen stimulation. Every receptor here comes from a human donor in good health (CMV status not recorded). Some clones in this sample may be carry-over from other donors' samples. The CDR3 runs from the conserved cysteine through the conserved F or W. A D gene is named only where the DNA matches it firmly. The size of a clone is reported for some rows only, either as once, few or many, or as a class for expanded clones.

CASSLAITGEGSPLHF,TGTGCCAGCAGTTTAGCGATTACAGGGGAAGGATCACCCCTCCACTTT,TRBJ1-6,-,TRBD1,TRBV12-3/TRBV12-4
CASMRGPNEQFF,TGTGCCAGCATGCGGGGACCCAATGAGCAGTTCTTC,TRBJ2-1,-,-,TRBV7-9
CASSSIFRTGELFF,TGCGCCAGCAGCTCGATTTTTCGCACCGGGGAGCTGTTTTTT,TRBJ2-2,-,-,TRBV4-1
CASSYGGAVQETQYF,TGTGCCAGCAGTTACGGGGGCGCGGTACAAGAGACCCAGTACTTC,TRBJ2-5,-,-,TRBV6-8
CASSPVRRGSSYNEQFF,TGTGCCAGCAGCCCCGTGCGGCGGGGGAGCTCCTACAATGAGCAGTTCTTC,TRBJ2-1,few,TRBD2,TRBV7-8
CASSRSGTGVQEQYF,TGTGCCAGCAGCCGCTCTGGGACAGGGGTACAAGAGCAGTACTTC,TRBJ2-7,-,TRBD1,TRBV7-6
CAWSEVETQYF,TGTGCCTGGAGTGAGGTAGAGACCCAGTACTTC,TRBJ2-5,-,-,TRBV30
CASSLAGTGQEKLFF,TGTGCCAGCAGCTTAGCGGGGACAGGGCAGGAAAAACTGTTTTTT,TRBJ1-4,-,TRBD1,TRBV7-9
CASRGNSGSSYNEQFF,TGTGCCAGCAGGGGGAATAGCGGGAGCTCCTACAATGAGCAGTTCTTC,TRBJ2-1,-,TRBD2,TRBV7-9
CSVPGVGGRESYNEQFF,TGCAGCGTCCCAGGGGTTGGCGGGAGGGAATCCTACAATGAGCAGTTCTTC,TRBJ2-1,-,TRBD2,TRBV29-1
CASSRDLLNYGYTF,TGTGCCAGCAGTCGGGACCTTCTCAACTATGGCTACACCTTC,TRBJ1-2,many,-,TRBV7-2
CASSLSSGVSYNEQFF,TGTGCCAGCTCACTAAGTAGCGGGGTCTCCTACAATGAGCAGTTCTTC,TRBJ2-1,-,TRBD2,TRBV18
CASSIGRVDTDTQYF,TGTGCCAGTAGTATCGGCCGGGTGGACACAGATACGCAGTATTTT,TRBJ2-3,once,-,TRBV19
CSARPPSGQGSSTDTQYF,TGCAGTGCTAGACCCCCCTCCGGACAGGGAAGCAGCACAGATACGCAGTATTTT,TRBJ2-3,-,TRBD1,TRBV20-1
CASSFLWSNGGEQYF,TGTGCCAGCAGCTTTCTCTGGTCTAACGGGGGCGAGCAGTACTTC,TRBJ2-7,-,-,TRBV7-2
CASNPPAGGAETQYF,TGTGCCAGCAACCCCCCCGCAGGGGGGGCAGAGACCCAGTACTTC,TRBJ2-5,-,-,TRBV3-1
CSARGDSLYGTDTQYF,TGCAGTGCCCGGGGGGACTCCCTATATGGCACAGATACGCAGTATTTT,TRBJ2-3,few,TRBD2,TRBV20-1
CASSITVWTYEQYF,TGTGCCAGTAGTATTACGGTATGGACCTACGAGCAGTACTTC,TRBJ2-7,once,-,TRBV19
CASTDRQGVTPLHF,TGTGCCAGTACCGATCGGCAGGGGGTAACGCCCCTCCACTTT,TRBJ1-6,-,TRBD1,TRBV19
CAIQRENTGELFF,TGTGCCATCCAGCGGGAGAACACCGGGGAGCTGTTTTTT,TRBJ2-2,-,TRBD2,TRBV28
CASYRSAYTDTQYF,TGTGCCAGCTACAGGTCTGCCTACACAGATACGCAGTATTTT,TRBJ2-3,-,-,TRBV6-5
CASSFGGRGQVGTEAFF,TGTGCCAGCAGTTTTGGGGGGAGGGGACAGGTGGGGACTGAAGCTTTCTTT,TRBJ1-1,few,TRBD1,TRBV12-3/TRBV12-4
CASSRGVPGELFF,TGTGCCAGCAGCCGAGGGGTCCCCGGGGAGCTGTTTTTT,TRBJ2-2,-,-,TRBV11-2
CASSRLNQGGTEAFF,TGTGCCAGTAGTCGCCTTAACCAGGGGGGAACTGAAGCTTTCTTT,TRBJ1-1,once,TRBD1,TRBV19
CAIRDGTGGYEQYF,TGTGCCATCAGGGACGGGACAGGGGGCTACGAGCAGTACTTC,TRBJ2-7,-,TRBD1,TRBV10-3
CASSIAPYNEQFF,TGTGCCAGTAGTATAGCCCCCTACAATGAGCAGTTCTTC,TRBJ2-1,-,-,TRBV19
CASSLWAGTRVSGANVLTF,TGTGCCAGCAGCTTATGGGCAGGGACAAGGGTCTCTGGGGCCAACGTCCTGACTTTC,TRBJ2-6,-,-,TRBV11-2
CASSLTSFQETQYF,TGTGCCAGCAGCTTGACTAGTTTCCAAGAGACCCAGTACTTC,TRBJ2-5,-,-,TRBV6-2/TRBV6-3
CATIQSGGFNNEQFF,TGTGCCACCATACAAAGCGGGGGATTCAACAATGAGCAGTTCTTC,TRBJ2-1,-,TRBD2,TRBV7-9
CSVEVGTGGFYEQYF,TGCAGCGTTGAAGTTGGGACAGGGGGCTTCTACGAGCAGTACTTC,TRBJ2-7,-,TRBD1,TRBV29-1
CASSSLEGGTVTDTQYF,TGCGCCAGCAGCTCCCTGGAGGGGGGTACAGTCACAGATACGCAGTATTTT,TRBJ2-3,few,-,TRBV5-1
CASSIQGYYEQYF,TGTGCCAGTAGTATACAGGGCTACTACGAGCAGTACTTC,TRBJ2-7,-,-,TRBV19
CASSSPRDPFGYGYTF,TGTGCCAGCAGCTCCCCCCGGGACCCATTTGGCTATGGCTACACCTTC,TRBJ1-2,few,-,TRBV5-6
CASSQKGGGAYEQYF,TGTGCCAGCAGCCAAAAGGGCGGGGGGGCATACGAGCAGTACTTC,TRBJ2-7,-,TRBD2,TRBV7-2
CASSLRASGGRTGELFF,TGTGCCAGCAGCTTAAGGGCTAGCGGGGGTCGGACCGGGGAGCTGTTTTTT,TRBJ2-2,-,TRBD2,TRBV7-2
CASSLEGGARDRGSTYEQYF,TGTGCCAGCAGTTTAGAGGGTGGTGCCCGGGACAGGGGAAGCACCTACGAGCAGTACTTC,TRBJ2-7,few,TRBD1,TRBV28
CASSVAQGANLPTGNTIYF,TGTGCCAGCAGCGTCGCACAGGGGGCCAATCTCCCCACTGGAAACACCATATATTTT,TRBJ1-3,-,TRBD1,TRBV12-3/TRBV12-4
CASSLDVVGILQETQYF,TGTGCCAGCAGTTTGGATGTGGTAGGGATCCTACAAGAGACCCAGTACTTC,TRBJ2-5,-,-,TRBV12-3/TRBV12-4
CASSVLGGDTQYF,TGTGCCAGCAGCGTCTTGGGGGGAGATACGCAGTATTTT,TRBJ2-3,-,-,TRBV5-5
CASSPPQSVVSYEQYF,TGTGCCAGCAGCCCCCCCCAGTCGGTTGTATCCTACGAGCAGTACTTC,TRBJ2-7,-,-,TRBV7-9
CASSFGGPSGNTIYF,TGTGCCAGCAGCTTTGGTGGTCCCTCTGGAAACACCATATATTTT,TRBJ1-3,many,-,TRBV7-2
CASSFGPDSFTGELFF,TGTGCCAGCAGCTTCGGTCCGGACAGTTTCACCGGGGAGCTGTTTTTT,TRBJ2-2,-,-,TRBV11-2
CASSPGNYNEQFF,TGTGCCAGCAGCCCCGGCAACTACAATGAGCAGTTCTTC,TRBJ2-1,few,-,TRBV7-2
CASSFSLGSGNTIYF,TGTGCCAGCAGCTTTTCTTTGGGGTCAGGAAACACCATATATTTT,TRBJ1-3,many,-,TRBV7-2
CASSYSPGAGNIQYF,TGTGCCAGCAGTTACTCCCCGGGGGCAGGGAACATTCAGTACTTC,TRBJ2-4,-,-,TRBV6-5
CASSPSSDYGYTF,TGTGCCAGCTCACCCTCATCGGACTATGGCTACACCTTC,TRBJ1-2,-,-,TRBV18
CASSHWSFRDLTYTF,TGTGCCAGCAGTCACTGGTCCTTCCGGGACCTCACCTACACCTTC,TRBJ1-2,few,-,TRBV6-2/TRBV6-3
CASSPPQDSPSYNEQFF,TGTGCCAGCAGTCCCCCCCAGGACTCTCCTTCCTACAATGAGCAGTTCTTC,TRBJ2-1,-,-,TRBV7-9
CASSWGQGRETQYF,TGTGCCAGCAGCTGGGGACAGGGGCGAGAGACCCAGTACTTC,TRBJ2-5,-,TRBD1,TRBV5-4
CASSQAEGFYEQYF,TGCGCCAGCAGCCAAGCAGAAGGATTCTACGAGCAGTACTTC,TRBJ2-7,-,-,TRBV4-3
CASSAGLAEETQYF,TGCGCCAGCAGTGCAGGACTAGCGGAAGAGACCCAGTACTTC,TRBJ2-5,many,TRBD2,TRBV10-2
CASCFKDEQYF,TGTGCCAGCTGTTTTAAGGACGAGCAGTACTTC,TRBJ2-7,few,-,TRBV6-5
CASSLFGDYSYNSPLHF,TGTGCCAGCAGCTTGTTCGGGGACTACTCCTATAATTCACCCCTCCACTTT,TRBJ1-6,-,-,TRBV5-6
CASSLSPALQASDGYTF,TGTGCCAGCAGCTTAAGTCCTGCCTTACAGGCGTCGGATGGCTACACCTTC,TRBJ1-2,few,-,TRBV7-8
CASSLLAGENSPLHF,TGTGCCAGCAGCTTACTGGCGGGCGAAAATTCACCCCTCCACTTT,TRBJ1-6,-,-,TRBV7-2